This T cell receptor (beta chain) was captured by sequencing in a study of cytomegalovirus exposure and HLA in healthy donors. The CDR3 contains 14 residues. Germline V gene data show CDR1 as SQVTM and CDR2 as ANQGSEA. The V end lost 2 bases, the J end lost 0 bases, and 8 bases lay between the germline ends. Primers: 60 Vbeta forward and 13 Jbeta reverse. Assay: immunoSEQ multiplex PCR; the TCRdb copy retains only in-frame clones and omits some. The table shows some 200,000 clones, with 77% occurring only once. The clonotype was recovered from a woman aged 60-70 years in good health and CMV-seropositive. The material sequenced was PBMCs. The chain has TRBV29-1 and TRBJ1-3; no reliable D call. CDR3 sequence reads: CSVEPVISGNTIYF. CDR3 bases: TGCAGCGTTGAACCGGTCATCTCTGGAAACACCATATATTTT.